Below, 11 T cell receptor beta chains from the same sample are listed, as sequenced in a study of cytomegalovirus exposure and HLA in healthy donors. Primers for the PCR totalled 60 Vbeta and 13 Jbeta. Only in-frame clones appear in the TCRdb table, and some are missing; sequencing was by immunoSEQ multiplex PCR. Altogether some 140,000 clones are present, approximately 80% being singletons, with the ten largest covering around 2.2%. Specimen: PBMCs. All receptors derive from a young man in good health and CMV-seronegative.

The CDR3: CASKRTYNTGELFF. The CDR3 DNA sequence: TGTGCCAGCAAAAGGACTTACAACACCGGGGAGCTGTTTTTT. This rearrangement joins TRBV27 to TRBJ2-2, with D tentatively TRBD2 (5 bases). The CDR3 covers 14 residues. The V and J ends lost 7 bases and 2 bases respectively, with 11 bases between them. Germline V gene data show CDR1 as MNHEY and CDR2 as SMNVEV (reference sequence).

This chain connects TRBV2 to TRBJ2-7; D might be TRBD1 (5 bases). Germline CDR1 is SNHLY and CDR2 is FYNNEI. The CDR3 sequence is 11 residues long. The V and J ends lost 5 bases and 6 bases respectively, with 8 bases between them. CDR3 amino acids: CASSQGTEQYF. The CDR3 bases are TGTGCCAGCAGTCAGGGAACCGAGCAGTACTTC.

This clone was seen a single time. This chain uses TRBV28 with TRBJ2-7, with 13 nucleotides matching TRBD2. Germline CDR1 is MDHEN and CDR2 is SYDVKM. V shed 6 bases, J shed 6 bases, and the junction held 5 bases outside the gene matches. This CDR3 region has 14 residues. Here the CDR3 DNA reads TGTGCCAGCAGCTCCGGGACTAGCGGGATCGAGCAGTACTTC. The encoded protein is CASSSGTSGIEQYF.

About this clone itself: Germline is not matched at one junction end, which may reflect a read error. This sequence joins TRBV6-6 and TRBJ2-7; 10 bases are a match to TRBD1. Germline V gives CDR1 MNHNY, CDR2 SVGAGI (reference sequence). The CDR3 runs to 14 residues. For the CDR3, the DNA is TGTGCCAGCAGTTACAATGGACAGGGGGGGTCCCAGGACTTC. This encodes CASSYNGQGGSQDF.

The V and J genes are TRBV9 and TRBJ1-1; perhaps TRBD1 as D (5 bases). CDR1 SGDLS and CDR2 YYNGEE come from the germline V gene. V lost 0 bases and J lost 4, with 16 bases in between. CDR3 size: 16 residues. CDR3 loop: CASSVAGRALGTEAFF. Written as DNA, the CDR3 is TGTGCCAGCAGCGTAGCAGGGAGGGCCTTGGGCACTGAAGCTTTCTTT.

This clone was counted a single time. The CDR3 sequence: CASSGPGSSYNSPLHF. The CDR3 bases are TGTGCCAGCAGTGGTCCTGGGAGCTCCTATAATTCACCCCTCCACTTT. The rearrangement joins TRBV6-1 to TRBJ1-6; D gene ambiguous. Per the germline V gene, CDR1 is MNHNS and CDR2 is SASEGT. The V end lost 4 bases, the J end lost 0 bases, and 10 bases lay between the germline ends. CDR3 length equals 16 residues.

This sequence joins TRBV18 and TRBJ2-7, with 7 positions matching TRBD1. V lost 1 base to trimming and J lost 7 bases; unmatched junction nucleotides: 4. The germline V gene has CDR1 KGHSH and CDR2 LQKENI. This CDR3 comprises 13 residues. The CDR3 nucleotides read TGTGCCAGCTCACCACTCCAGGGGGTAGAGCAGTACTTC. Protein sequence: CASSPLQGVEQYF.

About this clone: One end of the junction does not line up with germline, which may come from a read error. V is TRBV7-9 and J is TRBJ1-1, with 8 bases aligning to TRBD1. The CDR3 sequence is 12 residues long. Germline assignment: CDR1 SEHNR and CDR2 FQNEAQ (reference sequence). CDR3 bases: TGTTCCAGCAGCTCCGGGACAGGCGAAGCTTTCTTT. Amino acid sequence: CSSSSGTGEAFF. Drawing the rest from reference TRBV7-9 and TRBJ1-1, the complete variable domain is DTGVSQNPRHKITKRGQNVTFRCDPISEHNRLYWYRQTLGQGPEFLTYFQNEAQLEKSRLLSDRFSAERPKGSFSTLEIQRTEQGDSAMYLCSSSSGTGEAFFGQGTRLTVV.

This chain links TRBV7-8 with TRBJ1-5, with 7 bases aligning to TRBD1. This CDR3 is 15 amino acids long. Germline CDR1 SGHVS, CDR2 FQNEAQ. V was pared by 2 bases and J by 3 bases, with 4 bases of the junction left unmatched. DNA of the CDR3: TGTGCCAGCAGCTTATATGGACAGGACAATCAGCCCCAGCATTTT. It encodes CASSLYGQDNQPQHF.

The V and J genes are TRBV28 and TRBJ1-2; 7 positions agree with TRBD1. This CDR3 spans 13 amino acids. Trimming at V came to 6 bases and at J to 4 bases, leaving 5 bases not matched to a gene. From germline, CDR1 is MDHEN and CDR2 SYDVKM. This chain's CDR3 is CASRDDRAYGYTF. The CDR3 bases are TGTGCCAGCAGGGATGACAGGGCCTATGGCTACACCTTC.

The V gene is TRBV4-1, the J gene TRBJ2-3; no reliable D call. V was pared by 3 bases and J by 0 bases, with 7 bases between. The length of the CDR3 is 14 residues. Germline V gives CDR1 MGHRA, CDR2 YSYEKL. The CDR3 loop reads CASSQKTSTDTQYF. In DNA form, the CDR3 reads TGCGCCAGCAGCCAGAAGACTAGCACAGATACGCAGTATTTT.